This entry describes one TCR beta chain. The data belong to a study of T cell responses to AZD1222 COVID-19 vaccine. Libraries were prepared by immunoSEQ multiplex PCR; TCRdb keeps only in-frame clonotypes and omits some of them. The repertoire has around 100,000 clones, roughly 80% of them found once; the top ten carry approximately 9.4%. Per germline, CDR1 MNHNS and CDR2 SASEGT. V lost 1 base, J lost 5 bases, and 14 bases lay in between. This CDR3 has 15 residues. The rearrangement joins TRBV6-1 to TRBJ1-1; the D gene is possibly TRBD1 (6 bases). Sequencing used peripheral blood, obtained on day 0 of AZD1222 vaccination. This sequence originates from an adult in good health. The CDR3 here is CASSEGTASRTEAFF. The DNA for the CDR3 is TGTGCCAGCAGTGAAGGGACAGCCTCGAGAACTGAAGCTTTCTTT.